The 8 T cell receptor beta chains below all came from one sample that was sequenced in a study of Graves' ophthalmopathy and Graves' hyperthyroidism. The authors amplified TCR beta CDR3 regions, and they did so from RNA transcripts for repertoire sequencing. First-round RT-PCR used HTBI primers; second-round multiplex PCR followed. TCRdb independently ran MiXCR on the multiplex PCR reads; one entry per CDR3 protein. The sample yields under 250,000 distinct CDR3 sequences, roughly 21% seen once. The specimen was peripheral blood. The receptors come from a woman in her fifties or sixties with Graves' ophthalmopathy.

As concerns this clonotype: The final CDR3 position lacks the conserved phenylalanine or tryptophan, pointing to a likely read error. The J gene is TRBJ1-3, the V gene TRBV29-1; D might be TRBD1 (5 bases). Germline V gene data show CDR1 as SQVTM and CDR2 as ANQGSEA. This CDR3 has 13 amino acids. The V gene lost 5 bases and the J gene lost 6 bases, with 14 bases spanning the gap. The CDR3 loop reads CSVRGGGLNTIYY. As DNA, the CDR3 is TGCAGCGTTCGCGGGGGGGGGTTAAACACCATATATTAT.

This clonotype was recorded many times. CDR3 sequence: CASRPGTVSNQPQHF. The CDR3 nucleotides read TGTGCCAGCAGACCCGGGACAGTAAGCAATCAGCCCCAGCATTTT. V is TRBV12-3 or TRBV12-4 and J is TRBJ1-5; TRBD1 aligns across 7 bases. The CDR3 consists of 15 residues. V was pared by 6 bases and J by 1 base, with 6 bases of the junction left unmatched.

This clonotype was counted between two and nine times. The chain has TRBV6-1 and TRBJ1-5; D is unclear. Trimming left V 0 bases short and J 5 bases short, with 17 bases between. Germline-derived CDR1 and CDR2 are MNHNS and SASEGT. The CDR3 totals 17 residues. In nucleotides, the CDR3 is TGTGCCAGCAGTGAAGCCTCAAGCCGAGACGGGTATCAGCCCCAGCATTTT. It specifies CASSEASSRDGYQPQHF.

There are many counts of this clonotype. Written as DNA, the CDR3 is TGTGCCAGCAGTTTTGGGACCGGGTTCCCGAGGGAGCAGTACTTC. Translated, it gives CASSFGTGFPREQYF. The chain employs TRBV28 and TRBJ2-7, with D perhaps given as TRBD1 or TRBD2 (5 bases each). The CDR3 is 15 residues long. The V end lost 3 bases, the J end lost 7 bases, and 19 bases lay between the germline ends. Germline V CDR1 and CDR2: MDHEN, SYDVKM.

The chain employs TRBV5-1 and TRBJ1-1; D gene uncertain. Trimming removed 3 bases from V and 11 bases from J, with 23 bases in between. The CDR3 sequence is 15 residues long. CDR1 is SGHRS and CDR2 is YFSETQ in the germline V gene. CDR3 region: CASSSEAGPGGGAFF. The CDR3 DNA reads as TGCGCCAGCAGCTCAGAGGCAGGTCCGGGTGGCGGGGCTTTCTTT.

A note on this clonotype: The junction departs from germline at one end; a sequencing error may be responsible. The gene calls are TRBV6-1 and TRBJ1-1; no reliable D call. The CDR3 has 13 amino acids. Germline V gives CDR1 MNHNS, CDR2 SASEGT. The CDR3 sequence: CSSSPDWNTEAFF. CDR3 DNA: TGTTCCAGCAGCCCAGATTGGAACACTGAAGCTTTCTTT.

At least ten counts were recorded for this clonotype. The CDR3 sequence is CASSFGGAGNTEAFF. CDR3 in DNA: TGTGCCAGCAGTTTTGGCGGGGCCGGGAACACTGAAGCTTTCTTT. The chain combines TRBV27 with TRBJ1-1; weak D call: TRBD1 (5 bases). There are 15 residues in the CDR3. The germline V gene encodes CDR1 MNHEY and CDR2 SMNVEV (reference sequence). The V end lost 3 bases, the J end lost 1 base, and 12 bases lay between the germline ends.

This clonotype was counted at least ten times. CDR3 loop: CSGFSQNYGYTF. CDR3 DNA: TGCAGTGGGTTCAGCCAAAACTATGGCTACACCTTC. This chain links TRBV20-1 with TRBJ1-2; D remains unclear. V was pared by 7 bases and J by 2 bases, with 11 bases between. Germline V gives CDR1 DFQATT, CDR2 SNEGSKA (reference sequence). The CDR3 is 12 amino acids.